The TCR beta chain under discussion was sequenced for a study of T cell responses to AZD1222 COVID-19 vaccine. General study results and limits: After two AZD1222 doses, spike-specific TCR breadth and depth rose versus day 0. A mostly white British donor set with more females was recruited, and clonal diversity was possibly underestimated. The study identified only 6 or 7 AZD1222 recipients as seropositive at baseline. Dominant CD4 TCR responses targeted spike regions 160-218 and 743-854.

Concerning this clone itself: The antigen is undetermined.

Only in-frame clones appear in the TCRdb table, and some are missing; sequencing was by immunoSEQ multiplex PCR. The repertoire includes about 150,000 clones, 85% to 90% of them detected once, and about 2% sits in the top ten. The clonotype was recovered from an adult in good health. The sample here was peripheral blood, taken on day 0 of AZD1222 vaccination.

DNA for the CDR3: TGTGCCAGCGAACCTGGCCGGTCAGAGCAGTACTTC. Residues: CASEPGRSEQYF. The chain employs TRBV12-3 or TRBV12-4 and TRBJ2-7; D is undetermined. The CDR3 contains 12 residues. With 8 bases removed from V and 7 bases from J, the gap between germline ends came to 15 bases.